This T cell receptor (beta chain) was sequenced in a study of T cells in Graves' hyperthyroidism and ophthalmopathy. Findings and caveats of the study: Also found in blood were most expanded thyroid clonotypes above 0.001.

V was clipped by 6 bases and J by 5 bases; unmatched bases: 4. This CDR3 has 13 amino acids. Germline CDR1 is MNHEY and CDR2 is SMNVEV (reference sequence). The source material, RNA transcripts, was used to amplify TCR beta CDR3 regions. A first-round RT-PCR of the TCR CDR3 used the HTBI primer set. TCRdb re-called the multiplex PCR reads through MiXCR, storing one row per CDR3 protein. This sample has roughly 300,000 distinct CDR3 sequences, with over 15% found just once. This clonotype was recorded at least ten times. Its specificity is unknown. The sample consisted of blood. The sequence came from a woman between 50 and 59 years old with Graves' hyperthyroidism. This sequence joins TRBV27 and TRBJ2-1, with 7 bases aligning to TRBD2. CDR3: CASSFGGDNEQFF. The CDR3 DNA reads TGTGCCAGCAGCTTTGGGGGGGACAATGAGCAGTTCTTC.